This T cell receptor beta chain was captured in a study of beta chain features in type 1 diabetes. The isolated RNA, all of it, was reverse transcribed, so expressed TCRB transcripts were what got sequenced. Produced via immunoSEQ multiplex PCR; TCRdb's table is partial and in-frame only. Of 150,000 to 170,000 clones listed, over 7.5% are singletons. This clone was recorded at least ten times. The CDR3 sequence is 15 residues long. CDR1 and CDR2 (germline): SGHTA, FQGNSA. Trimming cost V 1 base and J 5 bases; bases outside gene matches: 7. The chain employs TRBV7-2 and TRBJ2-7, with 8 nucleotides matching TRBD2. This sequence originates from a man younger than 35 in good health. Sequencing was done on a sample of central memory CD4+ T cells from blood. This chain's CDR3 is CASSLERGLVDEQYF. DNA of the CDR3: TGTGCCAGCAGCTTAGAGCGGGGGTTGGTGGACGAGCAGTACTTC.